This TCR beta chain emerged from a study of Graves' ophthalmopathy and Graves' hyperthyroidism. This clonotype was observed many times. Its antigen is undetermined. From RNA, the CDR3 regions of TCR beta chains were amplified and sequenced. The first round was an RT-PCR with HTBI primers, and the second round was a multiplex PCR. TCRdb re-called the multiplex PCR reads through MiXCR, storing one row per CDR3 protein. Here the sample spans some 1.1 million distinct CDR3 sequences, roughly two fifths being singletons. Study outcomes and limitations: The study's model predicted ophthalmopathy progression at 65% to 71% sensitivity and about 72% specificity. A majority of expanded thyroid clonotypes exceeding 0.001 frequency were likewise present in blood.

Germline CDR1 SEHNR, CDR2 FQNEAQ (reference sequence). The CDR3 extends over 15 amino acids. Trimming took 6 bases from V and 5 from J; bases not matched to a gene: 8. Ineligible for inclusion were patients with other autoimmune diseases, uncontrolled infections, pregnancy or lactation. What was sequenced was peripheral blood or thyroid tissue (not recorded which). The receptor was derived from an adult man with Graves' hyperthyroidism. The chain couples TRBV7-9 to TRBJ2-5; 11 bases match TRBD2. The CDR3 is CASRDGTSGPETQYF. The CDR3 nucleotides read TGTGCCAGCAGGGATGGGACTAGCGGTCCGGAGACCCAGTACTTC.